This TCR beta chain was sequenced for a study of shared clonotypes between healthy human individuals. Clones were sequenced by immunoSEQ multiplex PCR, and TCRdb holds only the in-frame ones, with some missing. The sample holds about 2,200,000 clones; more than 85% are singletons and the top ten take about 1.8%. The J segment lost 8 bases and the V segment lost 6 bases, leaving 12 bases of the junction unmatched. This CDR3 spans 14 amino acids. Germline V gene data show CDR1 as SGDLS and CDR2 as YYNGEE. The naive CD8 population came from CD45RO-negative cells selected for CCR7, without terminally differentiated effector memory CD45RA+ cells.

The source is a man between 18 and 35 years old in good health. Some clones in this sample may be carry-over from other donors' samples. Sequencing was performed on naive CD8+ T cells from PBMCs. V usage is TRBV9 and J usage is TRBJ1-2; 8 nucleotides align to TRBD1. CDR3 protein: CASTNPGQGSGYTF. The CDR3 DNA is TGTGCCAGCACCAATCCCGGACAGGGTAGCGGCTACACCTTC.